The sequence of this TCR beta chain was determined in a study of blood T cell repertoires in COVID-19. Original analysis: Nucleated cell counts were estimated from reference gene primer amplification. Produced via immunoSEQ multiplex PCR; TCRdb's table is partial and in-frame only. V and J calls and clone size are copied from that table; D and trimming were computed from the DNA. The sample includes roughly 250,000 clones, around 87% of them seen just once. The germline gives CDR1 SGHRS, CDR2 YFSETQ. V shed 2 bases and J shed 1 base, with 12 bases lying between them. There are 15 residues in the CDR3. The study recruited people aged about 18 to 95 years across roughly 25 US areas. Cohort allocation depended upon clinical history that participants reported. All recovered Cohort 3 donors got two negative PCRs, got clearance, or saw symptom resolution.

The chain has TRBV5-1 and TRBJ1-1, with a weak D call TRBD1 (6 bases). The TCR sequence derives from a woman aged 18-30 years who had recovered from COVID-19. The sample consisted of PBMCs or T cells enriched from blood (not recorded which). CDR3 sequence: CASSFWQGPNTEAFF. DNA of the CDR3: TGCGCCAGCAGCTTTTGGCAGGGGCCGAACACTGAAGCTTTCTTT.